This T cell receptor beta chain was sequenced during a study of blood T cell repertoires in COVID-19. About the study: Sample material is recorded as cDNA or gDNA derived from T cells, B-cell-depleted T cells, or PBMCs.

TCRdb's copy holds only in-frame clones and misses some; the assay was immunoSEQ multiplex PCR. The sample lists about 220,000 clones; 65% to 85% were seen once. Trimming took 7 bases from V and 9 from J, leaving 22 bases between them. In germline, CDR1 is SGHAT, CDR2 FQNNGV. This CDR3 is built from 15 residues. The receptor was isolated from a woman in her 30s who had recovered from COVID-19. What was sequenced was peripheral blood. V usage is TRBV11-2 and J usage is TRBJ2-1, with a possible D match to TRBD1 (6 bases). CDR3 protein: CASIPGQGLWVEQFF. The CDR3 DNA follows: TGTGCCAGCATCCCGGGGCAGGGGCTTTGGGTTGAGCAGTTCTTC. Filled out from reference TRBV11-2 and TRBJ2-1, the complete variable domain reads EAGVAQSPRYKIIEKRQSVAFWCNPISGHATLYWYQQILGQGPKLLIQFQNNGVVDDSQLPKDRFSAERLKGVDSTLKIQPAKLEDSAVYLCASIPGQGLWVEQFFGPGTRLTVL.